A single sample is the source of the 9 T cell receptor beta chains below, sequenced in a study of regulatory T cells in long-lasting Graves disease. Arm-PCR of CDR3 regions with iRepertoire HTBI primers generated TCR beta libraries. One entry per CDR3 protein, called by TCRdb with MiXCR from the multiplex PCR reads. The sample yields a few hundred thousand distinct CDR3 sequences, roughly 17% seen once. Time point of the sample: newly diagnosed GD, antithyroid drugs for less than 3 months. PBMC-extracted RNA yielded the TCR library. This sample was shared with a second study, whose subject was T cells in Graves' hyperthyroidism and ophthalmopathy.

The sequencing used peripheral blood mononuclear cells (PBMCs), collected at new diagnosis, from a patient treated with antithyroid drugs. Receptors were obtained from a woman aged 18-29 years with Graves disease.

This clonotype was observed many times. V and J are TRBV29-1 and TRBJ1-1, with D possibly TRBD1 on 6 matching bases. The V end was cut by 5 bases, the J end by 3 bases, with 10 bases between. The V gene's germline CDR1 is SQVTM and CDR2 ANQGSEA. CDR3 size: 12 residues. CDR3 DNA: TGCAGCGTTAAAAAGGGGGACACTGAAGCTTTCTTT. The encoded protein is CSVKKGDTEAFF.

This clonotype appeared many times. V gene TRBV6-1 combines with J gene TRBJ2-7; 8 bases are a match to TRBD2. Germline loops: CDR1 MNHNS, CDR2 SASEGT. The CDR3 extends over 15 amino acids. With V trimmed by 1 base and J by 2 bases, 4 bases remained unmatched. CDR3 region: CASSEGGTRAYEQYF. The CDR3 nucleotides read TGTGCCAGCAGTGAAGGGGGGACTAGAGCCTACGAGCAGTACTTC.

This clonotype was observed a handful of times. This CDR3 reads CASSQSGTASTDTQYF. The CDR3 bases are TGCGCCAGCAGCCAATCCGGGACAGCTAGCACAGATACGCAGTATTTT. J is TRBJ2-3 and V is TRBV4-3, with 7 bases that match TRBD1. Germline lookup yields CDR1 LGHNA and CDR2 YSLEER. V was pared by 2 bases and J by 0 bases, with 5 bases of the junction left unmatched. The CDR3 has 16 amino acids.

This chain uses TRBV12-3 or TRBV12-4 with TRBJ1-2, with D hard to call. The CDR3 has 12 amino acids. V gave up 2 bases and J gave up 8 bases, with 9 bases separating them. DNA for the CDR3: TGTGCCAGCAGTTTAATGAAGTACGGCTACACCTTC. Protein sequence: CASSLMKYGYTF.

This clonotype has a count of ten or more. The chain has TRBV11-2 and TRBJ2-1; TRBD2 matches 7 bases. V lost 5 bases, J lost 3 bases, and 10 bases stayed unmatched. This CDR3 comprises 16 residues. In germline, CDR1 is SGHAT, CDR2 FQNNGV. CDR3 DNA: TGTGCCAGCAGCAAAAGCCCTAGCGGAGACTACAATGAGCAGTTCTTC. Translation: CASSKSPSGDYNEQFF.

This clonotype has ten or more counts. V and J are TRBV6-9 and TRBJ1-1; D is undetermined. The length of the CDR3 is 14 residues. The V gene lost 3 bases and the J gene lost 0 bases, with 8 bases spanning the gap. CDR1 and CDR2 from the germline V gene are MNHGY and SVAAGI. DNA of the CDR3: TGTGCCAGCAGTTACCTCGCCATGAACACTGAAGCTTTCTTT. Its translation: CASSYLAMNTEAFF.

This clonotype was seen ten or more times. V gene TRBV5-5 combines with J gene TRBJ1-5, with D possibly TRBD1 on 5 matching bases. Trimming took off 3 bases at V and 3 bases at J, with 10 bases between the two ends. Germline V gives CDR1 SGHKS, CDR2 YYEKEE (reference sequence). The CDR3 spans 14 residues. CDR3 sequence: CASSWDRNNQPQHF. The CDR3 coding sequence is TGTGCCAGCAGCTGGGACCGGAACAATCAGCCCCAGCATTTT.

This clonotype was counted between two and nine times. As the CDR3 is not closed by the conserved phenylalanine or tryptophan, this likely results from a read error. J is TRBJ2-1 and V is TRBV11-2; D gene unclear. The CDR3 contains 15 residues. The germline V gene encodes CDR1 SGHAT and CDR2 FQNNGV. V dropped 0 bases and J dropped 4 bases, with 10 bases sitting between them. The CDR3 region has the DNA TGTGCCAGCAGCTTAGAACGCGGAAATTACAATGAGCAGTTCCTC. Encoded protein: CASSLERGNYNEQFL.

There are many counts of this clonotype. The CDR3 region is CASGDRPLSYEQYF. DNA for the CDR3: TGTGCCAGCGGTGACAGGCCCCTCTCCTACGAGCAGTACTTC. The genes are TRBV28 and TRBJ2-7; weak D call: TRBD1 (6 bases). Germline CDR1 and CDR2: MDHEN and SYDVKM. This CDR3 region has 14 residues. Trimming removed 8 bases from V and 0 bases from J, with 14 bases in between.